One T cell receptor beta chain is described in this entry. Trimming left V 7 bases short and J 0 bases short, with 12 bases between. Per germline, CDR1 SGHTA and CDR2 FQGNSA. CDR3 length equals 14 residues. Method: immunoSEQ multiplex PCR; TCRdb's copy keeps in-frame clones and lacks some. The sample lists roughly 45,000 clones; 65% to 85% were seen once. The source of the sample is a study of blood T cell repertoires in COVID-19. V gene TRBV7-2 combines with J gene TRBJ1-2, with D tentatively TRBD1 (5 bases). The source material was peripheral blood. The receptor was isolated from a man aged 50 to 59 with active COVID-19. CDR3 sequence reads: CASIRDPSNYGYTF. In DNA form, the CDR3 reads TGTGCCAGCATCAGGGATCCCTCTAACTATGGCTACACCTTC.